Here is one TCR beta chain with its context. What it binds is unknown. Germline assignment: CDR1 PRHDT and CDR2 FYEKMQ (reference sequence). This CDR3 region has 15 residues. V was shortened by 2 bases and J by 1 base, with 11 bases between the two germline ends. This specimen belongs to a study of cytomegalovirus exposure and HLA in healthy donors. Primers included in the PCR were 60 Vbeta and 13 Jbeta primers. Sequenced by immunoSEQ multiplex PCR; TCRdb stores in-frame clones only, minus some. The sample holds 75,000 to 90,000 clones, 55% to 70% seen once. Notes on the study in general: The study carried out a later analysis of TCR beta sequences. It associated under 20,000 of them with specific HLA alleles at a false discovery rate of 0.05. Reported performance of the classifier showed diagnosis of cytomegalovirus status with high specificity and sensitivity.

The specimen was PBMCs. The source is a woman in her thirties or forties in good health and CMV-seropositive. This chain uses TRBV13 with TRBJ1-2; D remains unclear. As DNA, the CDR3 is TGTGCCAGCAGCTTACGGGTCCCCCTTAACTATGGCTACACCTTC. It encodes CASSLRVPLNYGYTF.